This TCR beta chain was obtained from a study of T-cell memory formation after mild COVID-19 (TCRdb year 2021). Concerning the study at large: TCR sequence clusters from the two donors were found to be largely donor specific. In a couple of donors, T-cell clones that expanded and contracted after mild COVID-19 were followed by sequencing TCRalpha and TCRbeta repertoires longitudinally. Two young, previously healthy adult volunteers, one female and one male, were included in the cohort. General study outcomes and caveats: Contracting CD4+ clones were located mainly in the CM and EM memory subsets, whereas CD8+ clones were found to be enriched in EMRA. The study included only a couple of mild cases, and larger cohorts that include severe cases with pre-infection samples were judged to be necessary. SARS-CoV-2 specificity of the second-wave clones peaking on day 37 was not confirmed. Clones contracting from day 15 to 85 had balanced CD4/CD8 phenotypes, while a second wave expanding from day 15 to 37 was biased towards CD4+. The detection of some responding clones in pre-infection memory suggests that pre-existing cross-reactive memory T cells joined the SARS-CoV-2 response.

For this clonotype: Its antigen target is currently unknown. No much larger clone is present one base from it, and per-base qualities are unavailable.

From a lookup of the germline V gene, CDR1 and CDR2 are SGDLS and YYNGEE. CDR3 length: 15 amino acids, cysteine to phenylalanine. The sequence is cut down to CDR3 DNA, 45 bases in frame from base 1. The V and J ends are trimmed by 0 bases and 2 bases, leaving 10 bases between them. PBMCs were isolated by Ficoll-Paque density gradient centrifugation. The sequencer was an Illumina NovaSeq 6000. TCRalpha and TCRbeta cDNA libraries were constructed by 5'RACE with constant-segment primers, with sample barcodes and unique molecular identifiers being introduced. Trizol reagent was used to extract RNA from every sample. Amplification of the libraries took two PCR steps, and the second step added a second sample barcode plus Illumina TruSeq adapters. Sequencing of libraries was performed on an Illumina NovaSeq with 2 x 150 bp paired-end reads. Under the source paper's analysis protocol: Demultiplexing of reads and collapsing into UMI-guided consensus sequences were performed with migec v1.2.7. Using mixcr v2.1.11, UMI consensuses were aligned to TRA and TRB V and J templates and then assembled into clonotypes. A clonotype was counted as expanded or contracted only when both edgeR and NoisET called the clonotype significant, with the noise models trained on biological replicates. For edgeR calls, a false discovery rate-adjusted p below 0.01 and a log2 fold-change threshold of 1 were applied. PCA with hierarchical clustering of max-normalized trajectories of the 1000 most abundant clonotypes was used as exploratory dynamics analysis. The CD4 or CD8 phenotype of responding clones was assigned using the separately sequenced CD4+ and CD8+ repertoires. TCRdb applied fastp at Q25 and MiXCR to the public reads, then kept only in-frame beta chains. Rows merge per CDR3 protein into single entries with the most common DNA and genes. The V and J calls shown here were made by TCRdb, not taken from the authors' results. This sample comprises about 57,000 distinct CDR3 sequences, 12% of them detected only once. Under 25% of the sample is held by the ten biggest clonotypes.

Sequencing was performed on PBMCs or a T cell subset sorted from them (not recorded which). This TCR was recovered from a man aged 18 to 30 who had mild COVID-19 (a few samples of this study predate the infection). The sample titles of this study are shuffled in the database, so cell type and time point are left out; the donor was told from shared clones. The rearrangement joined TRBV9 to TRBJ2-3, with the D gene not clear enough to name. The CDR3 has the sequence CASSVASPTTDTQYF. The sequence in DNA is TGTGCCAGCAGCGTAGCTAGTCCGACCACAGATACGCAGTATTTT.